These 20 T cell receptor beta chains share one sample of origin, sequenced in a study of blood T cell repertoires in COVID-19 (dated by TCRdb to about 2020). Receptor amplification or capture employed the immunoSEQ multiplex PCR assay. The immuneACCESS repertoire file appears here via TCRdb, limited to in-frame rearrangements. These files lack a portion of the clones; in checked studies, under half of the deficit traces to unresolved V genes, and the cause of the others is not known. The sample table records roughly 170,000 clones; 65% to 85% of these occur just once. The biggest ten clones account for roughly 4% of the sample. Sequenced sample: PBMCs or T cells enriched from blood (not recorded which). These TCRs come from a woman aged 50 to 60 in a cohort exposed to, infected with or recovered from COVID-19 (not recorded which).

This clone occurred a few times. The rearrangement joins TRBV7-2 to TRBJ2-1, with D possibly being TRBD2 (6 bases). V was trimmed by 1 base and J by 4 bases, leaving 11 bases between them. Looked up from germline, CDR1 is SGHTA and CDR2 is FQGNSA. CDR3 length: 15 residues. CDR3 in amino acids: CASSLEDRGYNEQFF. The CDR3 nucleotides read TGTGCCAGCAGCTTAGAAGACCGGGGGTACAATGAGCAGTTCTTC.

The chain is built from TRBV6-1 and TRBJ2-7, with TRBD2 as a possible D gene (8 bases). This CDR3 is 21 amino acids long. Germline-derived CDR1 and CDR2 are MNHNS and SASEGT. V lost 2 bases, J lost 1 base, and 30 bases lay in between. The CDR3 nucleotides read TGTGCCAGCAGTGAAAAGCTAACGGACAGGCTCAGTAGCGGGGCATCCTACGAGCAGTACTTC. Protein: CASSEKLTDRLSSGASYEQYF.

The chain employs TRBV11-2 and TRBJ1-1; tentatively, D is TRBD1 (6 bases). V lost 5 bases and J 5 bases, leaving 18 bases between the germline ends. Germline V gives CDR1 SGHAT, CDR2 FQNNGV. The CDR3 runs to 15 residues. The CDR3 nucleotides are TGTGCCAGCAGCCGAGGACCGGGACAACGTACTGAAGCTTTCTTT. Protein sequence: CASSRGPGQRTEAFF.

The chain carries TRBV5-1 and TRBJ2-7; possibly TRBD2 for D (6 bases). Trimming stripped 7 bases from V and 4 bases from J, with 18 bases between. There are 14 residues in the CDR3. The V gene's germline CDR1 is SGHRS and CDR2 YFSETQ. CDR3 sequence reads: CASLDSGEWYEQYF. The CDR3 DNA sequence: TGCGCCAGCCTAGATAGCGGAGAGTGGTACGAGCAGTACTTC.

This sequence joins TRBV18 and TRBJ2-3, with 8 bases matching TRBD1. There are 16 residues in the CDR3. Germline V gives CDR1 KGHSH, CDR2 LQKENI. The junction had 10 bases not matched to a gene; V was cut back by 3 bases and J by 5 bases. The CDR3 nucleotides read TGTGCCAGCTCACCCGCGACAGGGGCTAGGAAAGATACGCAGTATTTT. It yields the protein CASSPATGARKDTQYF. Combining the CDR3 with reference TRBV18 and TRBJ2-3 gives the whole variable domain NAGVMQNPRHLVRRRGQEARLRCSPMKGHSHVYWYRQLPEEGLKFMVYLQKENIIDESGMPKERFSAEFPKEGPSILRIQQVVRGDSAAYFCASSPATGARKDTQYFGPGTRLTVL.

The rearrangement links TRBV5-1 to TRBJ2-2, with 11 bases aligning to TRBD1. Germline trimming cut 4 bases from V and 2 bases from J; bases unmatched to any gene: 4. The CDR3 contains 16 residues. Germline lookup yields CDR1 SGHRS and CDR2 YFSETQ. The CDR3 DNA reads TGCGCCAGCAGCAGGACAGGGGGCCAAAACACCGGGGAGCTGTTTTTT. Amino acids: CASSRTGGQNTGELFF.

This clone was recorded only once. The CDR3 protein is CASSPPGENYGYTF. CDR3 DNA: TGTGCCAGCTCACCACCCGGGGAGAACTATGGCTACACCTTC. V gene TRBV18 combines with J gene TRBJ1-2; no firm D call. Germline CDR1 KGHSH, CDR2 LQKENI. The CDR3 totals 14 residues. The V end was cut by 0 bases, the J end by 2 bases, with 7 bases between.

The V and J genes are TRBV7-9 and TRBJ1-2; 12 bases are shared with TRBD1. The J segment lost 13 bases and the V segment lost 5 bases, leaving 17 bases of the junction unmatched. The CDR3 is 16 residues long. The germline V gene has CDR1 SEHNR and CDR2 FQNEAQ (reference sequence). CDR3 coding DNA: TGTGCCAGCAGCGACCCGATCCGGGGACAGGGGGCTGCTTCCACCTTC. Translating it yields CASSDPIRGQGAASTF.

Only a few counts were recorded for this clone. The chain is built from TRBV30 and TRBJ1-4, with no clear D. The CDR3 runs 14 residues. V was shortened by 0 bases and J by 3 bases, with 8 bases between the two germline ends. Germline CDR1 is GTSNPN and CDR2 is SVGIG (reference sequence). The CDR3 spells CAWSVGMANEKLFF. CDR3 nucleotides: TGTGCCTGGAGTGTGGGCATGGCTAATGAAAAACTGTTTTTT.

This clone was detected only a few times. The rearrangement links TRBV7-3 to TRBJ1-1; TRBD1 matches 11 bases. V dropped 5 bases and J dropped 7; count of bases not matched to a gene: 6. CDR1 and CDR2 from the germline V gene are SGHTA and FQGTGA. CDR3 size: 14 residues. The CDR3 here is CASSPRTGGNEAFF. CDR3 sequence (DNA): TGTGCCAGCAGCCCCCGGACAGGGGGCAATGAAGCTTTCTTT.

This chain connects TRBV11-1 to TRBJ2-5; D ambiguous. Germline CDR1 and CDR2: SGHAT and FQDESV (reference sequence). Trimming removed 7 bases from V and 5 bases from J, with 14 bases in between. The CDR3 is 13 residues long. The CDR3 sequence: CASTEDGWETQYF. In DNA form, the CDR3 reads TGTGCCAGCACCGAGGATGGCTGGGAGACCCAGTACTTC. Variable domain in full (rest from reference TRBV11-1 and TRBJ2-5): EAEVAQSPRYKITEKSQAVAFWCDPISGHATLYWYRQILGQGPELLVQFQDESVVDDSQLPKDRFSAERLKGVDSTLKIQPAELGDSAMYLCASTEDGWETQYFGPGTRLLVL.

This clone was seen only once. The CDR3 is CASSLVQGTEAFF. The DNA for the CDR3 is TGCGCCAGCAGCTTGGTCCAGGGCACTGAAGCTTTCTTT. The chain is built from TRBV5-1 and TRBJ1-1; maybe TRBD1 (5 bases). CDR1 SGHRS and CDR2 YFSETQ come from the germline V gene. This CDR3 is 13 amino acids long. Trimming took off 0 bases at V and 4 bases at J, with 7 bases between the two ends.

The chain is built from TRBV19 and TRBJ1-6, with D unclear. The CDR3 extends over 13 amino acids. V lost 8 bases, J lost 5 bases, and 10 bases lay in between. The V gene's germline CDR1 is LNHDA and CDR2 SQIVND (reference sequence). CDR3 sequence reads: CASAPGHNSPLHF. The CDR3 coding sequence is TGTGCCAGTGCCCCGGGTCATAATTCACCCCTCCACTTT. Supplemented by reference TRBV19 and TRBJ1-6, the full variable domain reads DGGITQSPKYLFRKEGQNVTLSCEQNLNHDAMYWYRQDPGQGLRLIYYSQIVNDFQKGDIAEGYSVSREKKESFPLTVTSAQKNPTAFYLCASAPGHNSPLHFGNGTRLTVT.

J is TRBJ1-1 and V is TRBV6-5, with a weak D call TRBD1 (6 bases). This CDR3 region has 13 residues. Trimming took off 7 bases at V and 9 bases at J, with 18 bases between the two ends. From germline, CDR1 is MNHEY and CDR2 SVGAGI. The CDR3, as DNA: TGTGCCAGCACCCCGCCGGGGGGCGGTAAAGCTTTCTTT. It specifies CASTPPGGGKAFF.

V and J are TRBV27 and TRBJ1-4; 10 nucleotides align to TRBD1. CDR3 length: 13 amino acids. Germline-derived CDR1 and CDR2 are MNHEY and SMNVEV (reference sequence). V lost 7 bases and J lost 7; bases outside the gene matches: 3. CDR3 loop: CASIGQGGEKLFF. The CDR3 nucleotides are TGTGCCAGCATTGGACAGGGGGGTGAAAAACTGTTTTTT.

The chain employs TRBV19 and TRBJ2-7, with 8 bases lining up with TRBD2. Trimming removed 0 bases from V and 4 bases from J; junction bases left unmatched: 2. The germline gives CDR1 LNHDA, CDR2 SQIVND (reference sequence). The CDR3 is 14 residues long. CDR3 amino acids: CASSIEAGAYEQYF. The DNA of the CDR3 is TGTGCCAGTAGTATAGAAGCGGGAGCTTACGAGCAGTACTTC.

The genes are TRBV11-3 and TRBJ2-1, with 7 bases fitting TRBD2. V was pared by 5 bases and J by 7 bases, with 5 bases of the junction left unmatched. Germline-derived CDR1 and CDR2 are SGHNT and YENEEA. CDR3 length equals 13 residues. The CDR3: CASSAGLVNEQFF. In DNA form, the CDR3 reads TGTGCCAGCAGCGCCGGACTAGTAAATGAGCAGTTCTTC.

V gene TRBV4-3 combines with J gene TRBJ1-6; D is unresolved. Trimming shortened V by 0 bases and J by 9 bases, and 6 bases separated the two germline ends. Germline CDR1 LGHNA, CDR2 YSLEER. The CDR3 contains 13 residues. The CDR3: CASSQEFRSPLHF. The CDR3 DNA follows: TGCGCCAGCAGCCAAGAGTTTCGTTCACCCCTCCACTTT.

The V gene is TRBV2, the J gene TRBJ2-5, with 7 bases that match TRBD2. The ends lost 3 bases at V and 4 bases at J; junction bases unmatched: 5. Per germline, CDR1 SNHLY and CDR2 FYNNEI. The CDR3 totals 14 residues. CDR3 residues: CASSDTGGRETQYF. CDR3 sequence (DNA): TGTGCCAGCAGTGACACGGGGGGACGAGAGACCCAGTACTTC.

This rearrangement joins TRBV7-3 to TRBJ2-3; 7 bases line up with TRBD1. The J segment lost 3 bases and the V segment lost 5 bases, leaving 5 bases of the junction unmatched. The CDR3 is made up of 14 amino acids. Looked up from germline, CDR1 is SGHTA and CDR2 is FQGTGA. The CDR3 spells CASSTGTATDTQYF. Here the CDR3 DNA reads TGTGCCAGCAGCACCGGGACAGCTACAGATACGCAGTATTTT.